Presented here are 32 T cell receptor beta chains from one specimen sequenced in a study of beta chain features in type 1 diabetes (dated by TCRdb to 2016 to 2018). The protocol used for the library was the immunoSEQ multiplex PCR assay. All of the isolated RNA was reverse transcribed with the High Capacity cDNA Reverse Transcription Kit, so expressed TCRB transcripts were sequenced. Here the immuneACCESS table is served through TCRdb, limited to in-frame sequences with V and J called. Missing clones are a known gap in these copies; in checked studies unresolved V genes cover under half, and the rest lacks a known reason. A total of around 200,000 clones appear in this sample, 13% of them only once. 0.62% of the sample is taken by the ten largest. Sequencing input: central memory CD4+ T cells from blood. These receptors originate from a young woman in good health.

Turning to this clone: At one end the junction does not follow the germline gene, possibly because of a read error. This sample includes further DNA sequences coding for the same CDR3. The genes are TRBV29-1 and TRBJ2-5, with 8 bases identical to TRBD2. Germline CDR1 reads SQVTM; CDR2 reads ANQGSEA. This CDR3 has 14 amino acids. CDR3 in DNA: TGTAGCTCATGGGGGGCGGGAGGTAGGGAGACCCAGTACTTC. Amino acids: CSSWGAGGRETQYF.

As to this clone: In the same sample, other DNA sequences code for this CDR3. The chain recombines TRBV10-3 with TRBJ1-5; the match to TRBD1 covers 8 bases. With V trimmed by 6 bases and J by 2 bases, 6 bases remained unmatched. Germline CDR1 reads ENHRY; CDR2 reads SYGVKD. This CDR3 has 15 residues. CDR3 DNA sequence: TGTGCCATCAGCGAGCAGGGGGCAGGCAATCAGCCCCAGCATTTT. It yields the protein CAISEQGAGNQPQHF.

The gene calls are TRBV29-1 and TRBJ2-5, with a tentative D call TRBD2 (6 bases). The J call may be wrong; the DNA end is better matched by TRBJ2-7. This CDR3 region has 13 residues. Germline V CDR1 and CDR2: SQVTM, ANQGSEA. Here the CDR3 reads CSVEGTNTYEQYF. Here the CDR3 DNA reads TGCAGCGTTGAAGGGACTAATACCTACGAGCAGTACTTC.

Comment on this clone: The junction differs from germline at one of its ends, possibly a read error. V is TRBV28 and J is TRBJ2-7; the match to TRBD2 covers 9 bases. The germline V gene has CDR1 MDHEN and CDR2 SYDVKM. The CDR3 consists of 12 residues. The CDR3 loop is CASSRISGSFHF. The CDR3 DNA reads TGTGCCAGCAGTCGTATTAGCGGGAGCTTCCACTTC.

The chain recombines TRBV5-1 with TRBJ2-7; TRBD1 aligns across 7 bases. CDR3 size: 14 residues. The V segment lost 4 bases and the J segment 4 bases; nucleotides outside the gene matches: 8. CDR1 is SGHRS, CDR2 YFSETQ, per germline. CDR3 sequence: CASSGKGTVYEQYF. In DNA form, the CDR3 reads TGCGCCAGCAGCGGGAAAGGGACAGTTTACGAGCAGTACTTC.

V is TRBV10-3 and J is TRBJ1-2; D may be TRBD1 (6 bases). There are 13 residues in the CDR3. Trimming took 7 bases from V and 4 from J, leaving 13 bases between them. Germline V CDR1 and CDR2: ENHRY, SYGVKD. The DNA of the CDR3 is TGTGCCATCAAACCGACAGGAGGCTATGGCTACACCTTC. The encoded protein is CAIKPTGGYGYTF.

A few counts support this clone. The DNA of the CDR3 is TGTGCCAGCAGGTCCCGGCCCACAGGCACAGATACGCAGTATTTT. Translated, it gives CASRSRPTGTDTQYF. The rearrangement uses TRBV27 and TRBJ2-3, with D unresolved. This CDR3 has 15 amino acids. Germline CDR1 and CDR2: MNHEY and SMNVEV (reference sequence). The V and J ends lost 6 bases and 1 base respectively, with 14 bases between them.

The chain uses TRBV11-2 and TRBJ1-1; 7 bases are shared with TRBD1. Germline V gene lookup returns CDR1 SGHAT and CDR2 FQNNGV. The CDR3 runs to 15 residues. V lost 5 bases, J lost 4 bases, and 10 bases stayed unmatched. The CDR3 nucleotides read TGTGCCAGCAGCCTGACAGGGTTAGGCAGCACTGAAGCTTTCTTT. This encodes CASSLTGLGSTEAFF.

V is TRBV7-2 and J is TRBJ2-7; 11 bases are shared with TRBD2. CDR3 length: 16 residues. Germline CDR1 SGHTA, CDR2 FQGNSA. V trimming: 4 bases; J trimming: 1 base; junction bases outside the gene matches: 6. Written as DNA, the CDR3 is TGTGCCAGCAGCTCCCTGGCTAGCGGGAGGTCCTACGAGCAGTACTTC. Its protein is CASSSLASGRSYEQYF.

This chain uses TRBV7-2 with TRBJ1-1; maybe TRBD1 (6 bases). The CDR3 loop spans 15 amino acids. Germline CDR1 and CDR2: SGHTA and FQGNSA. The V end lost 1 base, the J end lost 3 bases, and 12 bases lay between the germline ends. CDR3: CASSLEQGTYTEAFF. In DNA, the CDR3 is TGTGCCAGCAGCTTAGAGCAGGGGACCTACACTGAAGCTTTCTTT.

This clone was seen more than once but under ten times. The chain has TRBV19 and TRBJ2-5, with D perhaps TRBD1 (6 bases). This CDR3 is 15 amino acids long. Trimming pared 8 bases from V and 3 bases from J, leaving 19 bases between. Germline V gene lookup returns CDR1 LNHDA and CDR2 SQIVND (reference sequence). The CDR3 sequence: CASYWGPAQKETQYF. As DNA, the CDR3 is TGTGCCAGTTATTGGGGGCCAGCACAAAAAGAGACCCAGTACTTC.

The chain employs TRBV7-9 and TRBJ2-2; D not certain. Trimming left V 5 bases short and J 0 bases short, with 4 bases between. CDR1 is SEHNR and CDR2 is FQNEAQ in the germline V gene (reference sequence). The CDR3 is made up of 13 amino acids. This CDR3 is CASSAANTGELFF. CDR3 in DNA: TGTGCCAGCAGCGCAGCGAACACCGGGGAGCTGTTTTTT.

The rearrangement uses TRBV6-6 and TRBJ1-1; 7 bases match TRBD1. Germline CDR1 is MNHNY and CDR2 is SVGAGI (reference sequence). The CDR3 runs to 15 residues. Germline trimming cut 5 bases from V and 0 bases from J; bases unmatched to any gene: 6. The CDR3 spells CASSGQANLNTEAFF. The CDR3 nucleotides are TGTGCCAGCAGTGGACAGGCAAACTTGAACACTGAAGCTTTCTTT.

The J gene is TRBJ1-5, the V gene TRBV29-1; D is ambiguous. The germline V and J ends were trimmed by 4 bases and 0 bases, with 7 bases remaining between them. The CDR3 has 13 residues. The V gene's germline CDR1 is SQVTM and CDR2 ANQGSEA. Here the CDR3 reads CSVAGYSNQPQHF. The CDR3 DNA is TGCAGCGTTGCAGGTTATAGCAATCAGCCCCAGCATTTT.

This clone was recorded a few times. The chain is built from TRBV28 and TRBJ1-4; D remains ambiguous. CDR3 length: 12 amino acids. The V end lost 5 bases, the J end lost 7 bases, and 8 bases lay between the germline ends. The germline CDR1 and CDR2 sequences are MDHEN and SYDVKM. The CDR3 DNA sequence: TGTGCCAGCAGTACGAGTATTGAAAAACTGTTTTTT. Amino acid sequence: CASSTSIEKLFF.

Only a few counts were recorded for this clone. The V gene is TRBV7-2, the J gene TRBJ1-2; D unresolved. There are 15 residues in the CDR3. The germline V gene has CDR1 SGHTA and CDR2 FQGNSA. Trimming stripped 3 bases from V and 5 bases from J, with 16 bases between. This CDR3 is CASSFSFGGGYGYTF. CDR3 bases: TGTGCCAGCAGCTTTAGCTTTGGCGGCGGTTATGGCTACACCTTC. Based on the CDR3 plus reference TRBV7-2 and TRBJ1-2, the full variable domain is GAGVSQSPSNKVTEKGKDVELRCDPISGHTALYWYRQSLGQGLEFLIYFQGNSAPDKSGLPSDRFSAERTGGSVSTLTIQRTQQEDSAVYLCASSFSFGGGYGYTFGSGTRLTVV.

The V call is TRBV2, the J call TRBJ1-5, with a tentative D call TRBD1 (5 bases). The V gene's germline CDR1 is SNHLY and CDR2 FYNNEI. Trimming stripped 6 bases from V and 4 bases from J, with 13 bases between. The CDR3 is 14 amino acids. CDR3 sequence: CASRGRGINQPQHF. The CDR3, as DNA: TGTGCCAGCAGGGGACGCGGGATAAATCAGCCCCAGCATTTT.

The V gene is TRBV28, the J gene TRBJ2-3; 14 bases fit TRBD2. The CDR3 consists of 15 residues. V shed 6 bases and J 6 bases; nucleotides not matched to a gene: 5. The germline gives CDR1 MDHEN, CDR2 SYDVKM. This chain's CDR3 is CASRLTSGRADTQYF. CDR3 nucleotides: TGTGCCAGCAGGTTGACTAGCGGGAGGGCCGATACGCAGTATTTT.

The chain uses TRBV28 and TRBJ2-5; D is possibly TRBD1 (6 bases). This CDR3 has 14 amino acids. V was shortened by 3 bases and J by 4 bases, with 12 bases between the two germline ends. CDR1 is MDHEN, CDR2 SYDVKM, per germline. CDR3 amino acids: CASSFPGQRETQYF. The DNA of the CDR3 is TGTGCCAGCAGTTTCCCGGGACAACGAGAGACCCAGTACTTC.

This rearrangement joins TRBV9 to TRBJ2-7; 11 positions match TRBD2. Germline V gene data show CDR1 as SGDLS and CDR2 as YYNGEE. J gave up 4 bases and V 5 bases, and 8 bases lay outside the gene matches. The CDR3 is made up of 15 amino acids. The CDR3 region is CASRRLAGGPYEQYF. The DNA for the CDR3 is TGTGCCAGCAGACGCCTAGCGGGAGGCCCATACGAGCAGTACTTC.

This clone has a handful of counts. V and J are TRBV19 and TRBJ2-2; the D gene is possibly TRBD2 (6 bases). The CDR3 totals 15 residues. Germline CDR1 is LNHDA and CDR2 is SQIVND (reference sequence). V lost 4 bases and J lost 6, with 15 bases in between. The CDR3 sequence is CASSTASAGPGELFF. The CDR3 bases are TGTGCCAGTAGTACGGCTAGCGCTGGCCCCGGGGAGCTGTTTTTT.

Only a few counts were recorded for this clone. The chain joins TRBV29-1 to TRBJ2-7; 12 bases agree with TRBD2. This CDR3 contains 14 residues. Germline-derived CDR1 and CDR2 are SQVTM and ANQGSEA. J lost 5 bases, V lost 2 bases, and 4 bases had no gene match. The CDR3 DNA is TGCAGCGTTGAAACTAGCGGGAGGACGAACGAGCAGTACTTC. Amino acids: CSVETSGRTNEQYF.

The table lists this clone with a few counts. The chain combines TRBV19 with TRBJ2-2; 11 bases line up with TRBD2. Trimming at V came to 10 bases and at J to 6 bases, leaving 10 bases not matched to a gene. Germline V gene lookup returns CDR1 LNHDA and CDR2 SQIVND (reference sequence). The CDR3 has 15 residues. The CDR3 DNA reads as TGTGCCACGCGCTACTTAGCGGGAGGGGCCGGGGAGCTGTTTTTT. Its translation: CATRYLAGGAGELFF.

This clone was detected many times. Here the CDR3 reads CASALEDQPQHF. The CDR3 DNA follows: TGTGCCAGCGCCCTGGAGGATCAGCCCCAGCATTTT. This chain connects TRBV7-9 to TRBJ1-5; D is unresolved. CDR3 length equals 12 residues. V lost 8 bases and J lost 5, with 10 bases in between. Germline V gene data show CDR1 as SEHNR and CDR2 as FQNEAQ (reference sequence).

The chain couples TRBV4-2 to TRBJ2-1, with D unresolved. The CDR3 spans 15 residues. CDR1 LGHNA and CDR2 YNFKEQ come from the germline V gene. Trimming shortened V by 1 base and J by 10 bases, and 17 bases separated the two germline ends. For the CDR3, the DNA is TGTGCCAGCAGCCAAGGACGAGACCACATGGGCGAGCAGTTCTTC. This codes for CASSQGRDHMGEQFF.

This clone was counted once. The CDR3 protein is CASTRYRNSYEQYF. The CDR3 DNA sequence: TGTGCCAGCACCAGGTACAGAAATTCCTACGAGCAGTACTTC. This chain links TRBV6-5 with TRBJ2-7; D gene ambiguous. The CDR3 consists of 14 residues. The germline gives CDR1 MNHEY, CDR2 SVGAGI. The germline V and J ends were trimmed by 7 bases and 1 base, with 14 bases remaining between them.

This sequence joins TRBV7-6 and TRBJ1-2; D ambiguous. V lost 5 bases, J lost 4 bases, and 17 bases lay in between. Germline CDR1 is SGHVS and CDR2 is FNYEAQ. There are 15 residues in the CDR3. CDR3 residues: CASSKAFRKTYGYTF. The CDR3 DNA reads TGTGCCAGCAGCAAAGCGTTTCGAAAGACCTATGGCTACACCTTC.

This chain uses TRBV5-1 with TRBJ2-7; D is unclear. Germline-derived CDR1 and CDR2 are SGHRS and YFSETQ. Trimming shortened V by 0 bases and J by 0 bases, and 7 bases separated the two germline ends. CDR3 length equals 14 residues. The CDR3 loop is CASSLEVASYEQYF. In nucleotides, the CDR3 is TGCGCCAGCAGCTTGGAAGTAGCCTCCTACGAGCAGTACTTC.

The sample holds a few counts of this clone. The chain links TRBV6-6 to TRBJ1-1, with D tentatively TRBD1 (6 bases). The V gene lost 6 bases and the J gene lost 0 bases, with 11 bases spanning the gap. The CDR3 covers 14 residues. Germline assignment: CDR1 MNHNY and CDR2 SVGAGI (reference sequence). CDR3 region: CASREGGMNTEAFF. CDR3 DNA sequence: TGTGCCAGCAGGGAAGGGGGTATGAACACTGAAGCTTTCTTT.

The CDR3 protein is CASSLQGGGTDTQYF. The DNA of the CDR3 is TGTGCCAGCAGCTTACAGGGAGGAGGCACAGATACGCAGTATTTT. The V and J genes are TRBV7-6 and TRBJ2-3; possibly TRBD2 for D (6 bases). The length of the CDR3 is 15 residues. Germline assignment: CDR1 SGHVS and CDR2 FNYEAQ. V was cut by 2 bases and J by 1 base, with 10 bases left in between.

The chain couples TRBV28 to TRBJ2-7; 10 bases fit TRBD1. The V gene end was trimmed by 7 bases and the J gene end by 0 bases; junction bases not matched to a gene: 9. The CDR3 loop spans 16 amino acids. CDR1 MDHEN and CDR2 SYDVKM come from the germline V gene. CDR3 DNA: TGTGCCAGCAAGGGTCCGGGACAGGGGCTCTCCTACGAGCAGTACTTC. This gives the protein CASKGPGQGLSYEQYF.

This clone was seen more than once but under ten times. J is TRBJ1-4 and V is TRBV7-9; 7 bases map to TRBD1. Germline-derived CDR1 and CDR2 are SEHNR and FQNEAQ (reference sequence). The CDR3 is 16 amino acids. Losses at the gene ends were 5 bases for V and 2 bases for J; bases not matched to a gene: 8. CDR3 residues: CASSTGTAVTNEKLFF. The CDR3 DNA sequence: TGTGCCAGCAGCACCGGGACAGCGGTTACTAATGAAAAACTGTTTTTT.